This passage covers 12 T cell receptor beta chains from one sample sequenced in a study of patients and donors after allogeneic stem cell transplantation. One entry per CDR3 protein results from TCRdb running MiXCR on the RT-PCR reads. The repertoire holds about 960,000 distinct CDR3 sequences, with approximately 18% as singletons. Sequencing used blood, either unsorted or a sorted T cell fraction (not recorded which). The receptors originated from a human donor who was either an allogeneic HSCT recipient or a stem cell or donor lymphocyte infusion donor (not recorded which). It is not recorded whose cells these are; they may come from a transplant donor.

This clonotype came up a few times. This chain uses TRBV4-2 with TRBJ2-7, with a possible D match to TRBD2 (5 bases). There are 14 residues in the CDR3. The V end lost 0 bases, the J end lost 3 bases, and 9 bases lay between the germline ends. Germline CDR1 is LGHNA and CDR2 is YNFKEQ. Here the CDR3 reads CASSQDRGFYEQYF. CDR3 coding DNA: TGTGCCAGCAGCCAAGATCGGGGATTCTACGAGCAGTACTTC.

This clonotype was picked up a small number of times. The V and J genes are TRBV2 and TRBJ2-5; 8 nucleotides agree with TRBD2. CDR3 length: 15 amino acids. The V gene's germline CDR1 is SNHLY and CDR2 FYNNEI. The V segment lost 4 bases and the J segment 0 bases; nucleotides outside the gene matches: 4. DNA for the CDR3: TGTGCCAGCAGTGGAGGCGGGGGGTACCAAGAGACCCAGTACTTC. Translated, it gives CASSGGGGYQETQYF.

The CDR3 here is CASSQLPGLATDTQYF. The CDR3, as DNA: TGTGCCAGCTCACAACTACCGGGACTAGCCACAGATACGCAGTATTTT. The chain carries TRBV18 and TRBJ2-3; 9 bases map to TRBD2. The germline V gene has CDR1 KGHSH and CDR2 LQKENI. The V gene end was trimmed by 4 bases and the J gene end by 2 bases; junction bases not matched to a gene: 7. The CDR3 covers 16 residues.

In this sample, this clonotype turned up a few times. The chain uses TRBV4-2 and TRBJ2-5; 11 nucleotides match TRBD2. The V gene's germline CDR1 is LGHNA and CDR2 YNFKEQ. The CDR3 is 18 amino acids. Trimming took 1 base from V and 4 from J; bases not matched to a gene: 11. CDR3 nucleotide sequence: TGTGCCAGCAGCCAAGGGTCCTCTAGCGGGGGGCGTGGAGAGACCCAGTACTTC. Protein: CASSQGSSSGGRGETQYF.

This clonotype has at least ten counts. The V gene is TRBV12-3 or TRBV12-4, the J gene TRBJ1-1; tentative D call: TRBD1 (5 bases). Between the trimmed V and J ends, which lost 3 bases and 6 bases, there was a span of 11 bases. This CDR3 contains 13 residues. In DNA, the CDR3 is TGTGCCAGCAGTTTGGACACAGGCGCTGAAGCTTTCTTT. This encodes CASSLDTGAEAFF.

The rearrangement joins TRBV6-2 or TRBV6-3 to TRBJ2-7; D gene uncertain. V lost 5 bases and J lost 2, with 7 bases in between. From germline, CDR1 is MNHEY and CDR2 SVGEGT. The CDR3 runs 12 residues. The CDR3 is CASSRQAYEQYF. In DNA form, the CDR3 reads TGTGCCAGCAGTCGTCAGGCCTACGAGCAGTACTTC.

J is TRBJ2-7 and V is TRBV5-6; the D call may be TRBD1 or TRBD2 (5 bases each). CDR3 length: 11 amino acids. With 3 bases removed from V and 5 bases from J, the gap between germline ends came to 6 bases. CDR1 and CDR2 from the germline V gene are SGHDT and YYEEEE. The CDR3 region is CASSWDDEQYF. The CDR3 DNA is TGTGCCAGCAGCTGGGACGACGAGCAGTACTTC.

This clonotype was seen only a few times. The chain combines TRBV5-6 with TRBJ1-3; TRBD1 matches at 7 bases. J lost 1 base, V lost 5 bases, and 3 bases had no gene match. The CDR3 length is 14 residues. From germline, CDR1 is SGHDT and CDR2 YYEEEE. The CDR3, as DNA: TGTGCCAGCAGAAACAGGGGTTCTGGAAACACCATATATTTT. This codes for CASRNRGSGNTIYF.

In this sample, this clonotype turned up a few times. The chain recombines TRBV27 with TRBJ2-3; TRBD2 agrees at 7 bases. Germline V lookup: CDR1 MNHEY, CDR2 SMNVEV (reference sequence). V gave up 7 bases and J gave up 2 bases; unmatched junction bases: 15. This CDR3 comprises 17 residues. The CDR3 region is CASTRKRSGLHTDTQYF. The CDR3 nucleotides are TGTGCCAGCACCCGCAAGAGATCGGGACTACACACAGATACGCAGTATTTT.

V and J are TRBV4-3 and TRBJ2-1; TRBD2 agrees at 9 bases. Trimming took 1 base from V and 8 from J; bases not matched to a gene: 6. This CDR3 has 15 residues. CDR1 is LGHNA and CDR2 is YSLEER in the germline V gene. CDR3 bases: TGCGCCAGCAGCCAAGTTGCGGGGGGGCCCCATGAGCAGTTCTTC. Amino acids: CASSQVAGGPHEQFF.

This clonotype has at least ten counts. The rearrangement uses TRBV2 and TRBJ1-5; D is possibly TRBD1 (6 bases). Trimming took off 4 bases at V and 2 bases at J, with 12 bases between the two ends. Germline values: CDR1 SNHLY, CDR2 FYNNEI. CDR3 length equals 15 residues. CDR3 DNA: TGTGCCAGCAGTGGGCGGGGGCGAGGCAATCAGCCCCAGCATTTT. Protein: CASSGRGRGNQPQHF.

This clonotype was seen only a few times. In DNA, the CDR3 is TGTGCCAGCAGACACAGGGAGCGGACTGAAGCTTTCTTT. This translates into CASRHRERTEAFF. The V and J genes are TRBV6-2 or TRBV6-3 and TRBJ1-1; D perhaps matches TRBD1 (6 bases). The CDR3 runs to 13 residues. Between the trimmed V and J ends, which lost 6 bases and 5 bases, there was a span of 13 bases. In germline, CDR1 is MNHEY, CDR2 SVGEGT.